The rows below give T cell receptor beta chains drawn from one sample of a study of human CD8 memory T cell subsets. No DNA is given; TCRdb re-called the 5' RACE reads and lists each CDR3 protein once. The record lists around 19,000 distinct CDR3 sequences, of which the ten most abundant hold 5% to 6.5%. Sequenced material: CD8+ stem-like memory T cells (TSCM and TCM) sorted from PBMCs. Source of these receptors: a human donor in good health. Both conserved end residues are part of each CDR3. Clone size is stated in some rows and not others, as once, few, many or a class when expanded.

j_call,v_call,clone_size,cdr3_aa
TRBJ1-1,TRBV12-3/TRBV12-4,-,CASSLTNTEAFF
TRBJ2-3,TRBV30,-,CAWTPFTGRGTDTQYF
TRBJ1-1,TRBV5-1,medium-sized,CASSRTTVMNTEAFF
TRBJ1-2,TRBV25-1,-,CASSDGLNYGYTF
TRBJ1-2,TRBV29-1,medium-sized,CSVGDTYGYTF
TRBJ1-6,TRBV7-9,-,CASSPGQANSPLHF
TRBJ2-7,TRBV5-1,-,CASTAPGETYEQYF
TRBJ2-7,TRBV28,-,CASSPAGAYEQYF
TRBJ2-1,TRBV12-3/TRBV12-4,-,CASSLAQGYEQFF
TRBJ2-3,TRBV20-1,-,CSARGPVGGRTRLTDTQYF
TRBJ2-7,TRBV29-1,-,CSVEMSNYEQYF
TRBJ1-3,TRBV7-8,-,CASSLLETYTIYF
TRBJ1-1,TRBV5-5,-,CASSLALVFTEAFF
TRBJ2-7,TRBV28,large,CASRPPGSLAYEQYF
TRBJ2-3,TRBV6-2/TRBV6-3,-,CASSTLAGVFGDTQYF
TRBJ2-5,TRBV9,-,CASSVAGSLQETQYF
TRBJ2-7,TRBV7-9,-,CASRSPEPGTGHYEQYF
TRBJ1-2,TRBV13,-,CASRDRAYGYTF
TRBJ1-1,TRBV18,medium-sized,CASSPETEAFF
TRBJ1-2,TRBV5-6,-,CASSQAPQGVYYGYTF
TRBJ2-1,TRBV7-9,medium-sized,CASTYAGLADNEQFF
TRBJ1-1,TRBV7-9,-,CASTLSSEEGAFF
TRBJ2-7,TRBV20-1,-,CSARARVHSYEQYF
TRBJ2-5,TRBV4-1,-,CASSQAPTGGREETQYF
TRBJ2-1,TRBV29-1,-,CSVVSNNEQFF
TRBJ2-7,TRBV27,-,CASRGRGTYEQYF
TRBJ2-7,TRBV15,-,CATSADRESNEQYF
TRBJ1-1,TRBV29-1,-,CSVEVSTYDTEAFF